Each of the 21 T cell receptor beta chains below was sequenced from the same sample in a study of blood T cell repertoires in COVID-19. Generated by immunoSEQ multiplex PCR, the TCRdb table keeps only in-frame clones and is missing some. The sample includes approximately 250,000 clones, around 78% of them seen just once. The sample comprised peripheral blood. The receptors shown here come from a man between 60 and 70 years old who had recovered from COVID-19.

The chain employs TRBV3-1 (or the pseudogene TRBV3-2) and TRBJ2-2; no firm D call. Looked up from germline, CDR1 is LGHDT and CDR2 is YNNKEL (reference sequence). The CDR3 sequence is 14 residues long. With 1 base removed from V and 5 bases from J, the gap between germline ends came to 8 bases. CDR3 coding DNA: TGTGCCAGCAGCCAAGTTGTGGAGACCGGGGAGCTGTTTTTT. Translated, it gives CASSQVVETGELFF.

DNA of the CDR3: TGTGCCAGCAGCTTAGGTCGGACTAGCGGGGGCTGGAGCTCCTACAATGAGCAGTTCTTC. Protein: CASSLGRTSGGWSSYNEQFF. This chain joins TRBV7-8 and TRBJ2-1, with 13 bases aligning to TRBD2. V dropped 1 base and J dropped 0; count of bases not matched to a gene: 9. Germline V gives CDR1 SGHVS, CDR2 FQNEAQ. The CDR3 length is 20 residues. The full variable domain, rest sourced from reference TRBV7-8 and TRBJ2-1, is GAGVSQSPRYKVAKRGQDVALRCDPISGHVSLFWYQQALGQGPEFLTYFQNEAQLDKSGLPSDRFFAERPEGSVSTLKIQRTQQEDSAVYLCASSLGRTSGGWSSYNEQFFGPGTRLTVL.

This chain connects TRBV5-1 to TRBJ1-5; TRBD1 agrees at 7 bases. V shed 2 bases and J 7 bases; nucleotides not matched to a gene: 9. Germline-derived CDR1 and CDR2 are SGHRS and YFSETQ. The CDR3 sequence is 15 residues long. This CDR3 is CASSLRDRVRQPQHF. The CDR3 bases are TGCGCCAGCAGCTTAAGAGACAGGGTTCGCCAGCCCCAGCATTTT.

For this clone: Other DNA sequences in the same sample also yield this CDR3. The chain's CDR3 is CASSPGTANTEAFF. As DNA, the CDR3 is TGCGCCAGCAGCCCCGGGACAGCGAACACTGAAGCTTTCTTT. The chain joins TRBV5-1 to TRBJ1-1; 7 bases are shared with TRBD1. The V gene end was trimmed by 4 bases and the J gene end by 1 base; junction bases not matched to a gene: 4. The CDR3 runs to 14 residues. Germline loops: CDR1 SGHRS, CDR2 YFSETQ.

The chain joins TRBV12-3 or TRBV12-4 to TRBJ2-1; D gene unclear. Deletions cut 6 bases from V and 7 bases from J, with 7 bases between. This CDR3 has 11 residues. The DNA for the CDR3 is TGTGCCAGCAGCCAAAAAAATGAGCAGTTCTTC. Translated: CASSQKNEQFF.

The rearrangement joins TRBV9 to TRBJ2-7; 10 positions match TRBD2. The CDR3 is 15 amino acids. The J segment lost 3 bases and the V segment lost 4 bases, leaving 7 bases of the junction unmatched. CDR1 is SGDLS, CDR2 YYNGEE, per germline. The CDR3 DNA sequence: TGTGCCAGCAGCCGTGGACTAGCGGTGAACTACGAGCAGTACTTC. This codes for CASSRGLAVNYEQYF.

This clone was counted between two and nine times. The chain carries TRBV5-8 and TRBJ2-1; the match to TRBD2 covers 11 bases. Per germline, CDR1 SGHTS and CDR2 YDEGEE. V shed 0 bases and J 7 bases; nucleotides not matched to a gene: 6. The CDR3 consists of 16 residues. CDR3 coding DNA: TGTGCCAGCAGCTTGGGACTAGCGGGATCCTGGAATGAGCAGTTCTTC. As protein: CASSLGLAGSWNEQFF. Full variable domain (remainder filled in from reference TRBV5-8 and TRBJ2-1): EAGVTQSPTHLIKTRGQQATLRCSPISGHTSVYWYQQALGLGLQFLLWYDEGEERNRGNFPPRFSGRQFPNYSSELNVNALELEDSALYLCASSLGLAGSWNEQFFGPGTRLTVL.

The genes are TRBV30 and TRBJ1-1; D may be TRBD1 (5 bases). Trimming removed 3 bases at V and 5 bases at J, with 13 bases between. The CDR3 has 13 amino acids. The germline CDR1 and CDR2 sequences are GTSNPN and SVGIG (reference sequence). The CDR3 nucleotides read TGTGCCTGGAGGACAGCGTCAGGAACTGAAGCTTTCTTT. The encoded protein is CAWRTASGTEAFF. The variable domain in full, completed from reference TRBV30 and TRBJ1-1, reads SQTIHQWPATLVQPVGSPLSLECTVEGTSNPNLYWYRQAAGRGLQLLFYSVGIGQISSEVPQNLSASRPQDRQFILSSKKLLLSDSGFYLCAWRTASGTEAFFGQGTRLTVV.

The chain joins TRBV30 to TRBJ1-1, with 7 bases fitting TRBD1. CDR3 length: 14 residues. Germline-derived CDR1 and CDR2 are GTSNPN and SVGIG (reference sequence). J gave up 10 bases and V 0 bases, and 11 bases lay outside the gene matches. This CDR3 reads CAWSVNRGREGAFF. DNA for the CDR3: TGTGCCTGGAGTGTAAACAGGGGCCGGGAGGGAGCTTTCTTT.

The V call is TRBV5-4, the J call TRBJ2-5; 7 bases line up with TRBD1. V shed 4 bases and J 1 base; nucleotides not matched to a gene: 4. CDR1 and CDR2 (germline): SGHNT, YYREEE (reference sequence). The CDR3 sequence is 14 residues long. The CDR3 DNA reads as TGTGCCAGCAGCAGGGGACAGTCCCAAGAGACCCAGTACTTC. It specifies CASSRGQSQETQYF. Filled out from reference TRBV5-4 and TRBJ2-5, the complete variable domain reads ETGVTQSPTHLIKTRGQQVTLRCSSQSGHNTVSWYQQALGQGPQFIFQYYREEENGRGNFPPRFSGLQFPNYSSELNVNALELDDSALYLCASSRGQSQETQYFGPGTRLLVL.

This clone is a singleton in its sample. The chain recombines TRBV6-1 with TRBJ2-7; TRBD2 matches at 11 bases. CDR1 MNHNS and CDR2 SASEGT come from the germline V gene. Losses at the gene ends were 1 base for V and 3 bases for J; bases not matched to a gene: 5. This CDR3 has 16 residues. Here the CDR3 reads CASSEGTGTSGYEQYF. CDR3 coding DNA: TGTGCCAGCAGTGAAGGGACAGGGACTAGCGGCTACGAGCAGTACTTC.

The CDR3 reads CASSVGPSGRALAYEQYF. In DNA, the CDR3 is TGTGCCAGCAGCGTAGGCCCTAGCGGGAGGGCCCTGGCCTACGAGCAGTACTTC. This rearrangement joins TRBV9 to TRBJ2-7, with 12 bases fitting TRBD2. Germline trimming cut 0 bases from V and 2 bases from J; bases unmatched to any gene: 9. The CDR3 consists of 18 residues. Germline V gene data show CDR1 as SGDLS and CDR2 as YYNGEE.

V is TRBV6-1 and J is TRBJ1-1; no clear D. V was clipped by 2 bases and J by 5 bases, with 18 bases between them. This CDR3 has 16 residues. The germline CDR1 and CDR2 sequences are MNHNS and SASEGT. The CDR3 is CASSEPRKGRRTEAFF. In nucleotides, the CDR3 is TGTGCCAGCAGTGAACCCCGAAAAGGACGGAGGACTGAAGCTTTCTTT.

The chain combines TRBV29-1 with TRBJ2-2, with 9 bases fitting TRBD1. V was clipped by 7 bases and J by 6 bases; unmatched bases: 6. The CDR3 runs 13 residues. Germline loops: CDR1 SQVTM, CDR2 ANQGSEA. The DNA for the CDR3 is TGCAGCGGGTCACAGGGGGCTTCCGGGGAGCTGTTTTTT. Translation: CSGSQGASGELFF.

The chain combines TRBV19 with TRBJ2-7, with TRBD2 identical over 9 bases. The V segment lost 3 bases and the J segment 2 bases; nucleotides outside the gene matches: 8. CDR1 is LNHDA, CDR2 SQIVND, per germline (reference sequence). This CDR3 has 16 residues. DNA for the CDR3: TGTGCCAGTAGTATGTCTTTGGGACTAGCCGCCTACGAGCAGTACTTC. Protein product: CASSMSLGLAAYEQYF.

V is TRBV5-5 and J is TRBJ2-5; D is possibly TRBD2 (6 bases). The CDR3 contains 20 residues. The V gene's germline CDR1 is SGHKS and CDR2 YYEKEE (reference sequence). V lost 0 bases, J lost 0 bases, and 24 bases lay in between. CDR3: CASSLEVVGTALSYQETQYF. The CDR3 DNA is TGTGCCAGCAGCTTGGAAGTTGTGGGGACTGCTCTTTCGTACCAAGAGACCCAGTACTTC.

The gene calls are TRBV6-5 and TRBJ1-1; tentatively, D is TRBD1 (6 bases). Trimming removed 6 bases at V and 5 bases at J, with 16 bases between. From germline, CDR1 is MNHEY and CDR2 SVGAGI. This CDR3 is built from 14 residues. CDR3 sequence (DNA): TGTGCCAGCAGAGCACCGGGACAAGCTACTGAAGCTTTCTTT. Translation: CASRAPGQATEAFF.

This clone was counted a few times. V is TRBV6-5 and J is TRBJ2-1; 10 nucleotides align to TRBD2. Germline-derived CDR1 and CDR2 are MNHEY and SVGAGI. The CDR3 is made up of 15 amino acids. With 6 bases clipped from V and 9 bases from J, the junction kept 11 bases outside the gene matches. CDR3 residues: CASSHLGLAVSEQFF. As DNA, the CDR3 is TGTGCCAGCAGCCACCTCGGACTAGCGGTAAGTGAGCAGTTCTTC.

This chain joins TRBV27 and TRBJ2-1; D is unclear. Trimming took 5 bases from V and 5 from J, leaving 10 bases between them. The CDR3 length is 13 residues. The germline gives CDR1 MNHEY, CDR2 SMNVEV (reference sequence). The CDR3 nucleotides are TGTGCCAGCAGTAAGATAGCCAACAATGAGCAGTTCTTC. Translation: CASSKIANNEQFF.

There are a few counts of this clone. The V and J genes are TRBV27 and TRBJ1-5; 8 bases are a match to TRBD1. From germline, CDR1 is MNHEY and CDR2 SMNVEV (reference sequence). The CDR3 runs 14 residues. V shed 6 bases, J shed 3 bases, and the junction held 4 bases outside the gene matches. CDR3 in amino acids: CASRAGGINQPQHF. CDR3 DNA: TGTGCCAGCAGGGCAGGGGGCATCAATCAGCCCCAGCATTTT.

The chain has TRBV19 and TRBJ1-1, with D possibly matching TRBD1 (6 bases). The CDR3 runs to 13 residues. Trimming shortened V by 5 bases and J by 7 bases, and 14 bases separated the two germline ends. Germline V gives CDR1 LNHDA, CDR2 SQIVND (reference sequence). CDR3: CASSFGGRGEAFF. In nucleotides, the CDR3 is TGTGCCAGTAGTTTCGGGGGGCGAGGTGAAGCTTTCTTT.